This T cell receptor beta chain was captured by sequencing in a study of T cells after yellow fever vaccination. This clonotype was counted between two and nine times. TCRdb re-called the 5' RACE reads with MiXCR, one entry per CDR3 protein. The table includes 250,000 or so distinct CDR3 sequences, roughly 3.7% detected once. The germline V gene has CDR1 MNHEY and CDR2 SMNVEV (reference sequence). The CDR3 consists of 13 residues. Trimming left V 8 bases short and J 0 bases short, with 8 bases between. The chain employs TRBV27 and TRBJ1-5; the D is unclear. The clonotype was recovered from a man younger than 30 who received the YFV17D yellow fever vaccine. This specimen consisted of PBMCs, obtained 15 days after the yellow fever booster vaccination. The CDR3 nucleotides read TGTGCCAGCCGGAGCTATAGCAATCAGCCCCAGCATTTT. This sequence encodes CASRSYSNQPQHF.